The 20 T cell receptor beta chains listed next were all sequenced from one sample in a study of T-cell memory formation after mild COVID-19. TCRdb called the 5' RACE reads again in MiXCR, with one record for every CDR3 protein. The sample consists of 500,000 to 550,000 distinct CDR3 sequences, just over 20% of them appearing once. The sample taken for sequencing was PBMCs or a T cell subset sorted from them (not recorded which). These receptors all stem from an adult woman who had mild COVID-19 (a few samples of this study predate the infection). Cell type and time point are not known.

This sequence joins TRBV12-3 or TRBV12-4 and TRBJ2-5, with TRBD1 matching over 11 bases. The CDR3 is made up of 15 amino acids. Germline trimming cut 6 bases from V and 4 bases from J; bases unmatched to any gene: 7. In DNA, the CDR3 is TGTGCCAGCAGGTCCGGGACAGGGGGTGTAGAGACCCAGTACTTC. It encodes CASRSGTGGVETQYF.

The gene calls are TRBV15 and TRBJ2-2, with D perhaps TRBD2 (5 bases). Germline V lookup: CDR1 LNHNV, CDR2 YYDKDF (reference sequence). With 1 base removed from V and 5 bases from J, the gap between germline ends came to 11 bases. This CDR3 has 15 residues. CDR3 in amino acids: CATSRVFGETGELFF. The DNA of the CDR3 is TGTGCCACCAGCAGAGTTTTCGGGGAAACCGGGGAGCTGTTTTTT. The full variable domain, completed using reference TRBV15 and TRBJ2-2, is DAMVIQNPRYQVTQFGKPVTLSCSQTLNHNVMYWYQQKSSQAPKLLFHYYDKDFNNEADTPDNFQSRRPNTSFCFLDIRSPGLGDTAMYLCATSRVFGETGELFFGEGSRLTVL.

The chain combines TRBV2 with TRBJ2-3; 14 nucleotides match TRBD2. CDR1 is SNHLY and CDR2 is FYNNEI in the germline V gene. There are 17 residues in the CDR3. Trimming at V came to 5 bases and at J to 3 bases, leaving 7 bases not matched to a gene. The CDR3 reads CASSRTGTSGRTDTQYF. The CDR3 nucleotides read TGTGCCAGCAGTCGGACCGGGACTAGCGGGAGAACAGATACGCAGTATTTT.

Ten or more counts support this clonotype. V is TRBV9 and J is TRBJ2-7; D not resolved. CDR1 and CDR2 from the germline V gene are SGDLS and YYNGEE. The length of the CDR3 is 17 residues. Trimming cost V 4 bases and J 6 bases, with 26 bases left between them. In DNA, the CDR3 is TGTGCCAGCAGCCCACGCCTACGAGTTCAGCTTCGATGCGAGCAGTACTTC. Translating gives CASSPRLRVQLRCEQYF.

This clonotype was detected a few times. The chain couples TRBV7-3 to TRBJ2-5, with D unresolved. V shed 0 bases and J shed 5 bases, with 7 bases lying between them. This CDR3 comprises 13 residues. From germline, CDR1 is SGHTA and CDR2 FQGTGA. As DNA, the CDR3 is TGTGCCAGCAGCTTAACGGCTTCGGAGACCCAGTACTTC. It yields the protein CASSLTASETQYF.

This clonotype was found a few times. The V and J genes are TRBV6-1 and TRBJ2-1, with D possibly being TRBD2 (7 bases). Germline values: CDR1 MNHNS, CDR2 SASEGT. Trimming removed 5 bases from V and 7 bases from J, with 15 bases in between. CDR3 length equals 14 residues. CDR3 residues: CASSLGGPANEQFF. DNA for the CDR3: TGTGCCAGCAGTCTGGGGGGGCCGGCGAATGAGCAGTTCTTC.

The rearrangement links TRBV24-1 to TRBJ2-5, with 11 bases matching TRBD2. The CDR3 totals 16 residues. The J segment lost 3 bases and the V segment lost 5 bases, leaving 7 bases of the junction unmatched. Germline V gene data show CDR1 as KGHDR and CDR2 as SFDVKD. CDR3 bases: TGTGCCACCAGTGCCTCCCCGGGACTAGCGGAAGAGACCCAGTACTTC. This gives the protein CATSASPGLAEETQYF.

The J gene is TRBJ2-7, the V gene TRBV7-8; D is possibly TRBD1 or TRBD2 (5 bases each). Trimming took off 1 base at V and 6 bases at J, with 10 bases between the two ends. The CDR3 contains 13 residues. Germline V gives CDR1 SGHVS, CDR2 FQNEAQ. Here the CDR3 reads CASSLDGASEQYF. The CDR3 bases are TGTGCCAGCAGCTTAGACGGGGCTAGCGAGCAGTACTTC.

This clonotype was detected a few times. This rearrangement joins TRBV6-5 to TRBJ2-3; tentatively, D is TRBD1 or TRBD2 (5 bases each). The V gene's germline CDR1 is MNHEY and CDR2 SVGAGI. V was shortened by 6 bases and J by 2 bases, with 15 bases between the two germline ends. The CDR3 is 15 residues long. CDR3 sequence (DNA): TGTGCCAGCAGCGCCGGGACGGTTTACACAGATACGCAGTATTTT. Encoded protein: CASSAGTVYTDTQYF.

This rearrangement joins TRBV6-6 to TRBJ2-3; D is unresolved. The germline gives CDR1 MNHNY, CDR2 SVGAGI (reference sequence). The CDR3 extends over 13 amino acids. V gave up 2 bases and J gave up 2 bases, with 5 bases separating them. CDR3 amino acids: CASSYDPTDTQYF. CDR3 in DNA: TGTGCCAGCAGTTACGACCCCACAGATACGCAGTATTTT.

This clonotype came up once. This chain links TRBV20-1 with TRBJ2-7; 9 bases map to TRBD1. This CDR3 region has 13 residues. With 4 bases clipped from V and 7 bases from J, the junction kept 8 bases outside the gene matches. Germline V gives CDR1 DFQATT, CDR2 SNEGSKA (reference sequence). The CDR3 reads CSAKTGGVDEQYF. The CDR3 DNA reads as TGCAGTGCTAAGACAGGGGGAGTGGATGAGCAGTACTTC.

V and J are TRBV4-1 and TRBJ1-5, with a weak D call TRBD1 (5 bases). The ends were cut back, 0 bases at V and 0 bases at J, with 12 bases in the middle. Germline-derived CDR1 and CDR2 are MGHRA and YSYEKL. The CDR3 runs 17 residues. The CDR3 reads CASSQDPSGGSNQPQHF. CDR3 coding DNA: TGCGCCAGCAGCCAAGATCCGTCGGGGGGTAGCAATCAGCCCCAGCATTTT.

This sequence joins TRBV5-5 and TRBJ1-4; D is unresolved. The germline gives CDR1 SGHKS, CDR2 YYEKEE (reference sequence). Between the trimmed V and J ends, which lost 0 bases and 0 bases, there was a span of 6 bases. This CDR3 has 15 amino acids. The CDR3 DNA reads TGTGCCAGCAGCTTGGCCACCCCAACTAATGAAAAACTGTTTTTT. The encoded protein is CASSLATPTNEKLFF.

The genes are TRBV5-1 and TRBJ2-1, with 7 bases matching TRBD2. Germline lookup yields CDR1 SGHRS and CDR2 YFSETQ. The CDR3 contains 14 residues. V gave up 4 bases and J gave up 3 bases; unmatched junction bases: 4. The CDR3 loop is CASSPSSGYNEQFF. As DNA, the CDR3 is TGCGCCAGCAGCCCCTCTAGCGGCTACAATGAGCAGTTCTTC.

The table lists this clonotype with a few counts. This chain joins TRBV4-1 and TRBJ2-7; TRBD1 aligns across 7 bases. This CDR3 spans 14 amino acids. V shed 3 bases and J 3 bases; nucleotides not matched to a gene: 5. Looked up from germline, CDR1 is MGHRA and CDR2 is YSYEKL. For the CDR3, the DNA is TGCGCCAGCAGCCAGGCTGACAGGGTCTACGAGCAGTACTTC. Protein: CASSQADRVYEQYF.

V usage is TRBV9 and J usage is TRBJ2-1; 8 bases align to TRBD1. The germline gives CDR1 SGDLS, CDR2 YYNGEE. J was trimmed by 3 bases and V by 3 bases; bases with no gene match: 5. The CDR3 contains 15 residues. The CDR3 here is CASSAGQGNYNEQFF. DNA of the CDR3: TGTGCCAGCAGCGCTGGACAGGGTAACTACAATGAGCAGTTCTTC.

This clonotype was observed at least ten times. The V call is TRBV12-3 or TRBV12-4, the J call TRBJ2-1; no definite D call. With 4 bases removed from V and 2 bases from J, the gap between germline ends came to 15 bases. CDR3 length: 16 residues. This CDR3 reads CASSWAVVRTYNEQFF. The CDR3 DNA is TGTGCCAGCAGTTGGGCAGTTGTCAGGACCTACAATGAGCAGTTCTTC.

The chain uses TRBV11-2 and TRBJ2-5; D not certain. The CDR3 is 15 amino acids. Germline V CDR1 and CDR2: SGHAT, FQNNGV. The ends were cut back, 1 base at V and 1 base at J, with 10 bases in the middle. CDR3 DNA: TGTGCCAGCAGCTTAGGGAGCACAGTCCAAGAGACCCAGTACTTC. Its protein product is CASSLGSTVQETQYF.

Only a few counts were recorded for this clonotype. The chain carries TRBV27 and TRBJ1-5; 7 positions agree with TRBD1. The CDR3 contains 14 residues. Per the germline V gene, CDR1 is MNHEY and CDR2 is SMNVEV (reference sequence). V lost 3 bases to trimming and J lost 5 bases; unmatched junction nucleotides: 4. DNA for the CDR3: TGTGCCAGCAGTTTTGCCAGGGGGGATCAGCCCCAGCATTTT. It specifies CASSFARGDQPQHF.

This clonotype has just a few counts. The V call is TRBV27, the J call TRBJ2-7; 8 bases match TRBD2. Germline V gene lookup returns CDR1 MNHEY and CDR2 SMNVEV (reference sequence). CDR3 size: 15 residues. V lost 1 base to trimming and J lost 6 bases; unmatched junction nucleotides: 8. Here the CDR3 reads CASSLYAGGEGEQYF. The CDR3 DNA sequence: TGTGCCAGCAGTTTATATGCGGGAGGTGAGGGCGAGCAGTACTTC.